This record covers a single TCR beta chain. Its recognized antigen is unknown. No much larger clonotype is one base removed from it; base qualities were not supplied. These data belong to a study of cytomegalovirus exposure and HLA in healthy donors (TCRdb year 2017). In terms of the full investigation: An earlier analysis of 550 to 700 of the donors reported approximately 290 Gb of sequence data and roughly 100 million unique TCR beta sequences from 150 million to 200 million T cells. HLA typing included class I and class II loci at four-digit resolution. In a later analysis, previously published TCR beta repertoires from several hundred donors were re-analyzed and high-resolution HLA genotyping was added so that TCR occurrence patterns could be studied. An early release covering roughly 640 HLA-typed donors comprised approximately 300 gigabases of sequencing data and roughly 86 million unique TCR sequences. Along with the 666-subject first cohort, a separate validation cohort of over a hundred different subjects was used. Typing coverage varied by locus: roughly 620-640 donors for A, B, C, DRB1 and DQB1; more than 500 for DQA1; about 600 for DPA1; approximately 450 for DPB1. To decide whether each TCR beta V gene segment behaved as functional or pseudogenic, an earlier analysis of over 500 of the donors relied on high-throughput TCR beta sequencing. Of the roughly 400 genotyped donors, about 80% fell in the genetic ancestry cluster associated with self-reported Caucasian donors. Among under 450 genotyped donors of the cohort, an average of roughly 240,000 unique TCR beta nucleotide sequences were sequenced per donor, around 20% of them non-productive. Five DR-DQ haplotypes were treated as single units for association and clustering because of strong linkage in the cohort. High-throughput TCR immunosequencing, statistical association of individual TCRs with disease status, and machine learning were combined to predict cytomegalovirus infection status. The study was designed to test whether signatures of past pathogen exposure could be identified by cataloging public T cell receptors. The T cell repertoires of 700 or so subjects were profiled by immunosequencing and related to cytomegalovirus serostatus. Rather than drawing on any new phenotypic data, the later analysis identified candidate immune exposures from TCR beta sequences and the way those sequences occurred across donors. Donor age, sex, ethnicity and CMV serostatus were collected together with the repertoire data. In a later genetic analysis, genome-wide SNP genotypes for about 55% of the roughly 700 donors were used, and that subset was treated as a discovery cohort. Every repertoire in the discovery cohort had been generated on one and the same sequencing platform.

Libraries were constructed by the immunoSEQ multiplex PCR assay. For the multiplex PCR, a mixture combining 60 forward primers for TCR Vbeta segments and 13 reverse primers for TCR Jbeta segments was used. The CDR3 region of rearranged TCR beta genes was amplified from genomic DNA by a multiplex PCR assay. The Illumina HiSeq System was used to sequence the amplified TCR beta libraries as 87-base-pair reads. In the original analysis: A later analysis counted tens of millions of unique TCR beta chains across the 666 repertoires, and around 9.9 million of these chains were shared by at least two donors. A nearest-neighbor algorithm error-corrected the raw reads and collapsed the reads into unique sequences, merging closely related sequences to remove PCR and sequencing errors. To assign V, D and J gene segments, CDR3 sequences were aligned to IMGT reference sequences. For a sequence to be retained, a match of at least six nucleotides was required to both a V gene segment and a J gene segment. A rearrangement was called productive if the CDR3 had no stop codons and remained in frame with V and J, and every other rearrangement was called non-productive. CDR3 was defined according to IMGT convention as the region running from the second conserved V-encoded cysteine to the conserved J-encoded phenylalanine. In an earlier analysis of roughly 610 of the donors, sequences lacking an unambiguous match to a single V gene segment were excluded. An earlier analysis of fewer than 750 of the donors called V segments functional above 56.7% productive rearrangements and segregating when the between-donor standard deviation exceeded 5%. A statistical classification framework was built for diagnosing cytomegalovirus status from the catalog of TCR beta chain sequences. A later analysis assigned V and J genes by comparing TCR nucleotide sequences with IMGT/GENE-DB human TR gene sequences. Using the TCRdist pipeline, a later analysis assigned CDR3 sequences along with most-parsimonious VDJ recombination scenarios. In a later analysis, each TCR beta chain was defined by its CDR3 amino acid sequence together with its V-gene family, and reads without a unique V-gene family were excluded. To address suspected cross-contamination and a sequencing artifact, a later analysis removed several hundred highly shared, low-generation-probability nucleotide sequences. For each public chain, a later analysis derived a clonal expansion index from normalized ranks of inferred template counts within each repertoire. A later analysis computed generation probabilities with a VDJ recombination model fitted to out-of-frame rearrangements, and checked the results against IGoR. In a later analysis, hypergeometric tests were used to score TCR-TCR, TCR-HLA and TCR-CMV co-occurrence, with a repertoire-size bias correction applied to TCR pairs. In a later analysis, false discovery rates were estimated by permuting HLA or CMV assignments 20 times. In a later analysis, co-occurring TCRs were grouped using DBSCAN, and TCRdist sequence similarity was added for clustering within HLA-allele-positive subsets. Co-occurrence clustering excluded repertoires with fewer than 30,000 or more than 120,000 public chains, plus five with anomalous nucleotide sharing. TCRdb obtained this table from immuneACCESS and retained in-frame rearrangements with V and J assigned. These tables miss some clones; where compared with another copy, unresolved V genes account for less than half of the shortfall, and the remainder is unexplained. That table furnishes V, J and clone size, whereas the DNA furnished D and trimming. This sample lists 85,000 to 110,000 clones; 75% to 85% were detected once. In total, the top ten clones hold about 9.3% of the sample.

What the authors observed across the whole study: Roughly uniform sequencing depth across donors was assumed in presence/absence analyses, although this assumption may not hold. This cohort had only TCR beta chains sequenced, and the lack of alpha or paired-chain data limited which features could be detected. In a later analysis, most CMV-associated TCR beta chains were found to appear HLA-restricted, with HLA associations seemingly driven largely by CMV exposure. Across donors, most TCR sequences were observed very rarely, whereas some public TCRs were present in many individuals. Because counts were too low, roughly 16 rarely observed V segments, including chromosome 9 orphons, were excluded from the earlier analysis of some 540 of the donors. A total of 150 or so TCR beta chains were listed by the study as associated with cytomegalovirus. Some IMGT-functional V segments, including TRBV6-2 and TRBV6-3, could not be told apart with the 87-base-pair reads, so those segments were excluded. In both the original and validation cohorts, the classifier was reported to diagnose cytomegalovirus status with high specificity and sensitivity. A later analysis found that HLA-associated TCR beta chains were more clonally expanded and had lower generation probabilities than equally common non-associated chains. A group of highly shared sequence variants was considered likely to be a technical artifact of the sequencing pipeline. Correlated functional status among segregating V segments might be attributable to linkage disequilibrium, but an unknown experimental factor could not be ruled out. For the cohort, immune exposure information was limited to CMV serostatus. According to a later genetic analysis, donors in an Asian-associated ancestry cluster had fewer N-insertions in productive TCRs than the approximately 650-donor mean. An association between a missense DCLRE1C variant and V-gene and J-gene trimming of TCR beta chains was found in a later genetic analysis and replicated in an independent cohort. A further reported finding was that TCR beta sequences accurately predicted the HLA-A and HLA-B alleles for most subjects in the first cohort. In a later analysis, several top co-occurrence clusters were reported to appear linked to parvovirus B19, influenza, CMV and Epstein-Barr virus. A few of the identified cytomegalovirus-associated TCR beta chains were confirmed in vitro to be specific for cytomegalovirus antigens. Broadly in line with IMGT annotations, most TCR beta V segments showed up in productive rearrangements about 87% or about 30% of the time in an earlier analysis of under 700 of the donors. Specific HLA alleles were associated with over 15,000 TCR beta sequences at a false discovery rate of 0.05 in a later analysis. Strong co-occurrence of HLA alleles, especially DR and DQ, made assigning TCR associations to individual alleles difficult. Because HLA typing was unavailable for some donors at each locus, only the typed subset was used in association tests. It was suggested by the authors that the approach could potentially be generalized to other disease states and immunological phenotypes. According to a later analysis, TCR association rates differed among HLA loci, with DRB1 alleles showing the most associated TCRs and HLA-C alleles showing the fewest.

The cohort consisted of approximately 690 healthy bone marrow donors. All cohort members were sampled while nominally healthy, although unrecorded immune exposures were likely present. The donor was CMV seropositive and belonged to the group of 250 to 300 seropositive cohort members. Each donor provided a peripheral blood sample, and peripheral blood mononuclear cells were used for TCR beta sequencing. The Qiagen DNeasy Blood Extraction Kit was used to extract genomic DNA from the blood cell samples. The CDR3, from cysteine to phenylalanine, totals 18 residues. Here the CDR3 DNA is all that survives: 54 bases in frame from base 1. CDR1 SGHTA and CDR2 FQGTGA are derived from the germline V gene. The germline V and J ends show losses of 5 bases and 3 bases respectively, and no gene match explains 11 bases of the junction.

This receptor was obtained from a woman under 30 in good health and CMV-seropositive. Sequencing was performed on PBMCs. The sequence is built from TRBV7-3 and TRBJ2-1; 12 central nucleotides agree with TRBD2. The CDR3 loop reads CASSPTIRTSGVYNEQFF. The sequenced DNA is TGTGCCAGCAGCCCAACTATTCGGACTAGCGGGGTCTACAATGAGCAGTTCTTC.